The subject of this entry is one T cell receptor beta chain. This entry belongs to a study of T-cell reconstitution after alpha-beta-depleted transplantation in children. Library preparation (for TCRbeta) was performed with unique molecular identifiers. TCRdb re-analysed the PCR reads in MiXCR, keeping a single row per CDR3 protein. This table holds a few hundred thousand distinct CDR3 sequences, about 12% found once. Germline CDR1 GTSNPN, CDR2 SVGIG (reference sequence). The CDR3 covers 15 residues. V was pared by 2 bases and J by 2 bases, with 6 bases of the junction left unmatched. The material was PBMCs from the stem cell graft donor, obtained from the stem cell graft. The chain uses TRBV30 and TRBJ2-7, with 10 nucleotides matching TRBD1. This TCR was recovered from a human donor who donated a stem cell graft to a child with combined immunodeficiency. The CDR3 DNA sequence: TGTGCCTGGAGTCCCGGGACAGGGGACACCTACGAGCAGTACTTC. It translates to CAWSPGTGDTYEQYF.